This T cell receptor beta chain appears in the sequencing data of a study of blood T cell repertoires in COVID-19. Study-wide context: Nucleic acid was either cDNA or gDNA, and it came from T cells, B-cell-depleted T cells, or PBMCs.

Authors' data handling: Estimates of nucleated cell counts were drawn from the amplification of reference gene primers. Sequencing used immunoSEQ multiplex PCR; TCRdb keeps in-frame clones, though not all of them. That table furnishes V, J and clone size, whereas the DNA furnished D and trimming. The sample records more than 130,000 clones, 70% to 85% being singletons. The length of the CDR3 is 14 residues. V shed 3 bases and J 2 bases; nucleotides not matched to a gene: 3. Germline V lookup: CDR1 SGHRS, CDR2 YFSETQ. This sequence originates from a human donor in a cohort sampled during active COVID-19. Sample: peripheral blood. The rearrangement uses TRBV5-1 and TRBJ2-7; 9 positions match TRBD1. The CDR3 nucleotides read TGCGCCAGCAGCTCGGGACAGGGACCCTACGAGCAGTACTTC. This translates into CASSSGQGPYEQYF.